This entry lists 26 T cell receptor beta chains sequenced from one sample in a study of T cell changes during pregnancy in multiple sclerosis. TCRdb keeps only in-frame clones here, not all; method: immunoSEQ multiplex PCR. The sample has 95,000 to 110,000 clones, around 93% seen once. The sequences come from peripheral blood, collected in the third trimester of pregnancy. The receptors come from a female donor in good health, enrolled as a control in a pregnancy study.

This chain links TRBV4-1 with TRBJ1-5; TRBD1 might be the D (6 bases). The CDR3 consists of 18 residues. The V end lost 3 bases, the J end lost 0 bases, and 18 bases lay between the germline ends. Germline assignment: CDR1 MGHRA and CDR2 YSYEKL. The CDR3: CASSHPQGPSYSNQPQHF. CDR3 DNA sequence: TGCGCCAGCAGCCACCCACAGGGACCCAGTTATAGCAATCAGCCCCAGCATTTT.

The chain joins TRBV4-3 to TRBJ1-2; 9 bases are shared with TRBD1. V was pared by 0 bases and J by 7 bases, with 6 bases of the junction left unmatched. There are 15 residues in the CDR3. CDR1 and CDR2 (germline): LGHNA, YSLEER. The CDR3 DNA reads as TGCGCCAGCAGCCAAGATGCAGGACAGGGGCTTGGCTACACCTTC. This translates into CASSQDAGQGLGYTF.

The V gene is TRBV7-3, the J gene TRBJ1-2, with 8 nucleotides matching TRBD1. This CDR3 has 13 residues. J was trimmed by 4 bases and V by 4 bases; bases with no gene match: 2. CDR1 is SGHTA, CDR2 FQGTGA, per germline. CDR3 residues: CASSWTGSYGYTF. CDR3 DNA: TGTGCCAGCAGCTGGACAGGGAGCTATGGCTACACCTTC. The full variable domain, its missing parts supplied by reference TRBV7-3 and TRBJ1-2, is GAGVSQTPSNKVTEKGKYVELRCDPISGHTALYWYRQSLGQGPEFLIYFQGTGAADDSGLPNDRFFAVRPEGSVSTLKIQRTERGDSAVYLCASSWTGSYGYTFGSGTRLTVV.

This clone was picked up one time. V and J are TRBV5-1 and TRBJ1-1, with D perhaps TRBD1 (5 bases). Germline-derived CDR1 and CDR2 are SGHRS and YFSETQ. Trimming took off 3 bases at V and 4 bases at J, with 16 bases between the two ends. This CDR3 contains 15 residues. The CDR3 bases are TGCGCCAGCAGCTCGAGACAGACTGGTAGCACTGAAGCTTTCTTT. The encoded protein is CASSSRQTGSTEAFF.

The CDR3 region has the DNA TGTGCCAGCAGACAAGGGGTGGGTAGCAATCAGCCCCAGCATTTT. Its translation is CASRQGVGSNQPQHF. The chain combines TRBV5-8 with TRBJ1-5; D is possibly TRBD1 (5 bases). Germline CDR1 reads SGHTS; CDR2 reads YDEGEE. The CDR3 consists of 15 residues. Trimming took off 5 bases at V and 0 bases at J, with 12 bases between the two ends.

This clone was recorded a few times. The CDR3 spells CASSHQTGRSNQPQHF. CDR3 in DNA: TGCGCCAGCAGTCACCAAACGGGAAGGAGCAATCAGCCCCAGCATTTT. The genes are TRBV23-1 and TRBJ1-5; no reliable D call. TRBV23-1 is an open reading frame whose function is uncertain. Trimming removed 3 bases from V and 1 base from J, with 13 bases in between. This CDR3 comprises 16 residues.

V is TRBV7-9 and J is TRBJ1-2, with D perhaps matching TRBD1 (5 bases). Germline V gives CDR1 SEHNR, CDR2 FQNEAQ (reference sequence). The CDR3 loop spans 13 amino acids. V was pared by 4 bases and J by 4 bases, with 10 bases between. The DNA for the CDR3 is TGTGCCAGCAGCTCCGACAGCCCCTATGGCTACACCTTC. Protein product: CASSSDSPYGYTF.

The chain carries TRBV11-3 and TRBJ2-7, with TRBD1 as a possible D gene (5 bases). Germline V gene data show CDR1 as SGHNT and CDR2 as YENEEA. V lost 1 base and J lost 0, with 13 bases in between. The CDR3 runs to 16 residues. The chain's CDR3 is CASSLGLQVSSYEQYF. The DNA of the CDR3 is TGTGCCAGCAGCTTAGGATTACAGGTCAGCTCCTACGAGCAGTACTTC.

The chain uses TRBV6-1 and TRBJ1-5; D unresolved. The V end lost 6 bases, the J end lost 3 bases, and 12 bases lay between the germline ends. In germline, CDR1 is MNHNS, CDR2 SASEGT. This CDR3 spans 14 amino acids. The CDR3 DNA sequence: TGTGCCAGCAGCGCCCAAGCAAACAATCAGCCCCAGCATTTT. Its translation is CASSAQANNQPQHF.

The rearrangement joins TRBV29-1 to TRBJ1-1, with 7 bases that match TRBD1. CDR1 is SQVTM, CDR2 ANQGSEA, per germline. The CDR3 consists of 18 residues. The junction had 15 bases not matched to a gene; V was cut back by 2 bases and J by 0 bases. The CDR3 reads CSVELAAQGDDVNTEAFF. CDR3 DNA: TGCAGCGTTGAATTGGCCGCGCAGGGGGATGACGTGAACACTGAAGCTTTCTTT.

The J gene is TRBJ2-3, the V gene TRBV27; 8 bases fit TRBD1. The germline CDR1 and CDR2 sequences are MNHEY and SMNVEV (reference sequence). The V and J ends lost 7 bases and 4 bases, in that order; junction bases with no gene match: 7. The CDR3 extends over 14 amino acids. CDR3 protein: CASTIQGASDTQYF. Written as DNA, the CDR3 is TGTGCCAGCACTATTCAGGGGGCTTCAGATACGCAGTATTTT.

This rearrangement joins TRBV7-2 to TRBJ2-5; D unclear. CDR1 and CDR2 from the germline V gene are SGHTA and FQGNSA. The CDR3 covers 13 residues. V shed 6 bases and J shed 1 base, with 9 bases lying between them. The CDR3 DNA sequence: TGTGCCAGCAGGCTTCGCAGCCAAGAGACCCAGTACTTC. Protein: CASRLRSQETQYF.

The V gene is TRBV4-3, the J gene TRBJ2-2; 10 positions agree with TRBD1. V lost 3 bases and J lost 5; bases outside the gene matches: 9. The CDR3 consists of 17 residues. CDR1 and CDR2 (germline): LGHNA, YSLEER. CDR3 amino acids: CASSHHIGQGETGELFF. In nucleotides, the CDR3 is TGCGCCAGCAGCCATCATATAGGACAGGGGGAGACCGGGGAGCTGTTTTTT.

This chain connects TRBV29-1 to TRBJ1-2, with D hard to call. Trimming took 6 bases from V and 2 from J, leaving 10 bases between them. Germline loops: CDR1 SQVTM, CDR2 ANQGSEA. This CDR3 is built from 12 residues. In nucleotides, the CDR3 is TGCAGCGTCCTCGACAAGAACTATGGCTACACCTTC. Translating it yields CSVLDKNYGYTF.

The V call is TRBV29-1, the J call TRBJ2-7, with a tentative D call TRBD2 (5 bases). The CDR3 consists of 13 residues. V dropped 2 bases and J dropped 0 bases, with 8 bases sitting between them. The germline V gene has CDR1 SQVTM and CDR2 ANQGSEA. The CDR3 region has the DNA TGCAGCGTTGAAACCGACTACTCCTACGAGCAGTACTTC. Residues: CSVETDYSYEQYF.

The rearrangement uses TRBV5-6 and TRBJ2-3; 15 nucleotides match TRBD2. The CDR3 extends over 17 amino acids. Germline values: CDR1 SGHDT, CDR2 YYEEEE. Unmatched junction bases numbered 8, after V lost 4 bases and J lost 5 bases. The CDR3 DNA is TGTGCCAGCAGCCTTAGGACTAGCGGGGGGGCTGGAGATACGCAGTATTTT. This sequence encodes CASSLRTSGGAGDTQYF.

The V call is TRBV6-6, the J call TRBJ2-7, with TRBD1 as a possible D gene (6 bases). The CDR3 extends over 16 amino acids. Trimming removed 4 bases at V and 0 bases at J, with 16 bases between. Germline CDR1 MNHNY, CDR2 SVGAGI (reference sequence). Here the CDR3 reads CASSSVFDRSSYEQYF. In DNA form, the CDR3 reads TGTGCCAGCAGTTCGGTATTCGACAGGTCCTCCTACGAGCAGTACTTC.

This chain uses TRBV30 with TRBJ1-2; TRBD1 matches 7 bases. The CDR3 sequence is 15 residues long. The trim removed 2 bases at V and 4 bases at J, leaving 10 bases unmatched. The germline V gene has CDR1 GTSNPN and CDR2 SVGIG (reference sequence). The CDR3 here is CAWSTQTGLVYGYTF. CDR3 bases: TGTGCCTGGAGTACACAGACAGGGCTGGTCTATGGCTACACCTTC.

This rearrangement joins TRBV12-5 to TRBJ1-5, with 10 nucleotides matching TRBD1. Trimming took 1 base from V and 5 from J; bases not matched to a gene: 2. The CDR3 extends over 15 amino acids. CDR1 LGHNT and CDR2 FRNRAP come from the germline V gene. The CDR3 nucleotides are TGTGCTAGTGGTTTGGGGACAGGGGGACATCAGCCCCAGCATTTT. Protein sequence: CASGLGTGGHQPQHF.

V is TRBV6-5 and J is TRBJ2-7; the D gene is possibly TRBD1 (6 bases). The CDR3 sequence is 15 residues long. The V end was cut by 1 base, the J end by 2 bases, with 12 bases between. In germline, CDR1 is MNHEY, CDR2 SVGAGI. Written as DNA, the CDR3 is TGTGCCAGCAGTTACTATCCAGGGGTAACCTACGAGCAGTACTTC. Translated, it gives CASSYYPGVTYEQYF.

There are a few counts of this clone. This chain connects TRBV27 to TRBJ1-1; D is undetermined. With 3 bases removed from V and 3 bases from J, the gap between germline ends came to 11 bases. The CDR3 covers 14 residues. CDR1 is MNHEY, CDR2 SMNVEV, per germline (reference sequence). The CDR3 protein is CASSFDGWYTEAFF. CDR3 in DNA: TGTGCCAGCAGTTTCGACGGGTGGTACACTGAAGCTTTCTTT.

The chain links TRBV5-1 to TRBJ2-6; a weak D match, TRBD1 (6 bases). V gave up 4 bases and J gave up 12 bases, with 17 bases separating them. CDR1 and CDR2 (germline): SGHRS, YFSETQ. The CDR3 is 14 amino acids. The CDR3 spells CASSPPGAPSVLTF. For the CDR3, the DNA is TGCGCCAGCAGCCCGCCAGGGGCACCTAGCGTCCTGACTTTC.

The CDR3 DNA reads as TGTGCCAGCAGCGGTTGGACAGGGAATTACAATGAGCAGTTCTTC. This translates into CASSGWTGNYNEQFF. The J gene is TRBJ2-1, the V gene TRBV14; TRBD1 aligns across 8 bases. With 5 bases clipped from V and 4 bases from J, the junction kept 7 bases outside the gene matches. The V gene's germline CDR1 is SGHDN and CDR2 FVKESK. The length of the CDR3 is 15 residues.

This chain links TRBV6-1 with TRBJ1-1; the match to TRBD1 covers 7 bases. The V and J ends lost 3 bases and 0 bases, in that order; junction bases with no gene match: 7. The CDR3 contains 16 residues. Germline CDR1 and CDR2: MNHNS and SASEGT. The CDR3 coding sequence is TGTGCCAGCAGTGACTTGATGGGACAGATGAACACTGAAGCTTTCTTT. It is translated as CASSDLMGQMNTEAFF.

The chain links TRBV7-2 to TRBJ1-1; D perhaps matches TRBD1 (5 bases). The ends were cut back, 5 bases at V and 2 bases at J, with 15 bases in the middle. CDR3 length: 15 residues. Per the germline V gene, CDR1 is SGHTA and CDR2 is FQGNSA. CDR3 sequence: CASSKSRDGNTEAFF. In nucleotides, the CDR3 is TGTGCCAGCAGCAAGAGCAGGGATGGAAACACTGAAGCTTTCTTT.

The chain couples TRBV2 to TRBJ2-5; 7 positions match TRBD1. Germline V gene lookup returns CDR1 SNHLY and CDR2 FYNNEI. The CDR3 is made up of 17 amino acids. V gave up 4 bases and J gave up 0 bases; unmatched junction bases: 11. CDR3 protein: CASSAGQQDSYQETQYF. For the CDR3, the DNA is TGTGCCAGCAGTGCGGGACAGCAAGACTCGTACCAAGAGACCCAGTACTTC.